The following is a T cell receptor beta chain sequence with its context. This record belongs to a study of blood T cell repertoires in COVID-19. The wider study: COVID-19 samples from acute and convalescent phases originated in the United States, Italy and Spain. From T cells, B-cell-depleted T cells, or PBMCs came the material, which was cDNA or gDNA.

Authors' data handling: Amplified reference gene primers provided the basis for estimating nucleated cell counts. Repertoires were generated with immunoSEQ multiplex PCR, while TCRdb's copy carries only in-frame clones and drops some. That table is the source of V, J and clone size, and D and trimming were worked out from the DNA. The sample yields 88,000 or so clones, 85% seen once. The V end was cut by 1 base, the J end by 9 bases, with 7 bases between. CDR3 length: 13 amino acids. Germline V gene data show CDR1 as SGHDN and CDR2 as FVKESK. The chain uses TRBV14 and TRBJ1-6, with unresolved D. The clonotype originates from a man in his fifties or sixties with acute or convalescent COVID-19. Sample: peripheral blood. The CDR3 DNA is TGTGCCAGCAGCCAAGCTCTACGTTCACCCCTCCACTTT. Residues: CASSQALRSPLHF.